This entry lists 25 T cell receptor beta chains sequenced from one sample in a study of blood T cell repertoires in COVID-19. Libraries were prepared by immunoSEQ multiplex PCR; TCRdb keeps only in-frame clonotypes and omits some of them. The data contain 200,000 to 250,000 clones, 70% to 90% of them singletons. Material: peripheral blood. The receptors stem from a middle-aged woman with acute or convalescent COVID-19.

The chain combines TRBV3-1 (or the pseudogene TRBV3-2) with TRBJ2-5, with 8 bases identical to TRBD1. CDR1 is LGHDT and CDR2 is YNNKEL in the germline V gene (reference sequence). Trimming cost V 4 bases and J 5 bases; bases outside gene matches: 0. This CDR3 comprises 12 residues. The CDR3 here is CASSRQGETQYF. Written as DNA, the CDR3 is TGTGCCAGCAGCCGACAGGGGGAGACCCAGTACTTC.

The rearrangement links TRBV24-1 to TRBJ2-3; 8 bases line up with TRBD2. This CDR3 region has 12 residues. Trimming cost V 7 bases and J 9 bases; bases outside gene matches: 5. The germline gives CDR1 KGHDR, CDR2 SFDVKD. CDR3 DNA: TGTGCCACCAGAGGCCCGGGGGGGACGCAGTATTTT. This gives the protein CATRGPGGTQYF.

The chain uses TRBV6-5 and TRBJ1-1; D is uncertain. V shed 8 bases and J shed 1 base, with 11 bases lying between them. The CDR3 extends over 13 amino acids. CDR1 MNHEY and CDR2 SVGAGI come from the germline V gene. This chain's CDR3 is CASGGTPNTEAFF. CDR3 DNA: TGTGCCAGCGGCGGCACACCGAACACTGAAGCTTTCTTT.

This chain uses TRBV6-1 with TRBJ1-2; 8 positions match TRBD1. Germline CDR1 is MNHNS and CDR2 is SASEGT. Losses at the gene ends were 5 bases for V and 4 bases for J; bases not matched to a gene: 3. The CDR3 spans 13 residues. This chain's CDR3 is CASSFGQGYGYTF. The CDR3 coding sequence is TGTGCCAGCAGTTTCGGACAGGGCTATGGCTACACCTTC.

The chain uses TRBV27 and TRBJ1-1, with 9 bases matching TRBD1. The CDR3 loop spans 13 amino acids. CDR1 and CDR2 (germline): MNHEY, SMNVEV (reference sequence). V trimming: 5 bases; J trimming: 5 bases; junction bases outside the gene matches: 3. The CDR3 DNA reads TGTGCCAGCAGTCCGGGACAGGGAACTGAAGCTTTCTTT. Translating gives CASSPGQGTEAFF.

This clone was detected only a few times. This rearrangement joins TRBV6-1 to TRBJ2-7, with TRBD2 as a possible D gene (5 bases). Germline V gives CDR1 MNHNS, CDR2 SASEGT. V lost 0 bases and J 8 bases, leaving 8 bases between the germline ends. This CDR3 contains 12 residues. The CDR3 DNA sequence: TGTGCCAGCAGTGAAGCGAGGGTCAAGCAGTACGTC. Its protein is CASSEARVKQYV.

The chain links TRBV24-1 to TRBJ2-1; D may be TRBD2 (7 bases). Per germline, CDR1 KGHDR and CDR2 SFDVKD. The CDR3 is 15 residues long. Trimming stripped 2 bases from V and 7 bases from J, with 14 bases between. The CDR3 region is CATSDSRGAGNEQFF. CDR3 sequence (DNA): TGTGCCACCAGTGATTCCCGGGGGGCGGGAAATGAGCAGTTCTTC.

CDR3 region: CASRYDPGQGSYEQYV. In DNA, the CDR3 is TGTGCCAGCAGGTATGACCCGGGACAGGGATCCTACGAGCAGTACGTC. The J gene is TRBJ2-7, the V gene TRBV7-6; 9 nucleotides agree with TRBD1. V lost 6 bases to trimming and J lost 1 base; unmatched junction nucleotides: 10. The germline V gene has CDR1 SGHVS and CDR2 FNYEAQ. There are 16 residues in the CDR3.

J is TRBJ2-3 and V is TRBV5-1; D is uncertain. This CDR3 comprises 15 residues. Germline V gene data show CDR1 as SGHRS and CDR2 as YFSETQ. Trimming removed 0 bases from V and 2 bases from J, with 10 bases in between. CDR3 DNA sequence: TGCGCCAGCAGCTTGGGACTCCTGATCACAGATACGCAGTATTTT. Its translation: CASSLGLLITDTQYF.

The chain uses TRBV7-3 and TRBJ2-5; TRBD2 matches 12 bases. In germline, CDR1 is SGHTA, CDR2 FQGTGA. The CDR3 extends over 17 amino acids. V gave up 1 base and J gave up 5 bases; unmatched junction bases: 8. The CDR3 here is CASSLSGLAGGYETQYF. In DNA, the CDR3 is TGTGCCAGCAGCTTAAGTGGGCTAGCGGGGGGGTATGAGACCCAGTACTTC.

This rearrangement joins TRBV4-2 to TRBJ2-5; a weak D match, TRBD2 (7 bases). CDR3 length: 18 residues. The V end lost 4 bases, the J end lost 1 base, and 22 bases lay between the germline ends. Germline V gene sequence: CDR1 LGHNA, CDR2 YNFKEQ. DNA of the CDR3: TGTGCCAGCAGCCCTAAATTAACAGGGCTAGCGGCCCAAGAGACCCAGTACTTC. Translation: CASSPKLTGLAAQETQYF.

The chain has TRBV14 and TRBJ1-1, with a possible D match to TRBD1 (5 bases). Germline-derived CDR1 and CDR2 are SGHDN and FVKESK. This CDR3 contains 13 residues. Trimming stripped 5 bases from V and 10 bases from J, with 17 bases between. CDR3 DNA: TGTGCCAGCAGCTGGGGGGACGGGGGACCAGCTTTCTTT. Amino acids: CASSWGDGGPAFF.

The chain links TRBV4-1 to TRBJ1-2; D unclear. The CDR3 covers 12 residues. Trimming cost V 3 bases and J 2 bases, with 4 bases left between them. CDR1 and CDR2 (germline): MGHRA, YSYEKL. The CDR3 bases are TGCGCCAGCAGCCAGGCAAACTATGGCTACACCTTC. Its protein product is CASSQANYGYTF.

The CDR3 bases are TGTGCCACCAGTGATTCTAAGGGACAGGGGGCCCAGCTAATCAATCAGCCCCAGCATTTT. It is translated as CATSDSKGQGAQLINQPQHF. The rearrangement uses TRBV24-1 and TRBJ1-5; 12 positions match TRBD1. The length of the CDR3 is 20 residues. Per the germline V gene, CDR1 is KGHDR and CDR2 is SFDVKD. V lost 2 bases, J lost 3 bases, and 13 bases stayed unmatched.

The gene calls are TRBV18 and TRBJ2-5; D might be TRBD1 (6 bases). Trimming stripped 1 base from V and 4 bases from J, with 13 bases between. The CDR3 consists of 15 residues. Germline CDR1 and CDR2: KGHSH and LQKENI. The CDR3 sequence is CASSPQGQGPETQYF. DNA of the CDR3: TGTGCCAGCTCACCACAGGGTCAGGGGCCAGAGACCCAGTACTTC. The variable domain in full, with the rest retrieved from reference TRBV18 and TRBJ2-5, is NAGVMQNPRHLVRRRGQEARLRCSPMKGHSHVYWYRQLPEEGLKFMVYLQKENIIDESGMPKERFSAEFPKEGPSILRIQQVVRGDSAAYFCASSPQGQGPETQYFGPGTRLLVL.

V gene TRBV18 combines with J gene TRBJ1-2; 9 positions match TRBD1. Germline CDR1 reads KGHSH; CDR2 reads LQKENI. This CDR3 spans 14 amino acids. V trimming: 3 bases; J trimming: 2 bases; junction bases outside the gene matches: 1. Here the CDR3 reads CASSPGTGNYGYTF. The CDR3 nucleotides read TGTGCCAGCTCACCCGGGACAGGGAACTATGGCTACACCTTC.

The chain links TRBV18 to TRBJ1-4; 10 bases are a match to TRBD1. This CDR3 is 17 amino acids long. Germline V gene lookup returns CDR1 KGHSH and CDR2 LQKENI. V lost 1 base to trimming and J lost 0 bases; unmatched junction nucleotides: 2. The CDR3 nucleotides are TGTGCCAGCTCACCACGACAGGGGGCCGCAACTAATGAAAAACTGTTTTTT. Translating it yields CASSPRQGAATNEKLFF.

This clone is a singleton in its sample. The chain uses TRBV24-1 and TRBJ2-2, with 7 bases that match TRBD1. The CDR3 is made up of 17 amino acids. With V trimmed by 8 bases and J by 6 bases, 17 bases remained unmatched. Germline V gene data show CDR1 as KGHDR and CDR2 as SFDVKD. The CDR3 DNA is TGTGCCACCAAGTTTGGGGACAGTAGGAAGAGCGCCGGGGAGCTGTTTTTT. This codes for CATKFGDSRKSAGELFF.

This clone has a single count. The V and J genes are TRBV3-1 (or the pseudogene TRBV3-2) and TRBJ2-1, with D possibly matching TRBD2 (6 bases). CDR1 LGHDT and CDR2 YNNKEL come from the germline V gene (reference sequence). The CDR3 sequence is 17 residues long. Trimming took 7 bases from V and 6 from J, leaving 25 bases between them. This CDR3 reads CASNTETGTPPSNEQFF. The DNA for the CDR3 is TGTGCCAGCAACACCGAAACCGGGACTCCCCCGTCCAATGAGCAGTTCTTC.

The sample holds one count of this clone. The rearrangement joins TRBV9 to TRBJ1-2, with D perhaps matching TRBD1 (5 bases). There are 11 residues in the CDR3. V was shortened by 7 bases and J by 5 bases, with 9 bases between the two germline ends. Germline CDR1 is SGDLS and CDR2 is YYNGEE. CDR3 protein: CASVGGYGYTF. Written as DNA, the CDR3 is TGTGCCAGCGTGGGGGGTTATGGCTACACCTTC.

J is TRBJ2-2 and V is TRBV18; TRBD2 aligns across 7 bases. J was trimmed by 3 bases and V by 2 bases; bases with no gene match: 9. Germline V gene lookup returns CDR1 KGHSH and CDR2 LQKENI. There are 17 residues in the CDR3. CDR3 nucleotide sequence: TGTGCCAGCTCACCAGGAAGTAGCGGGTTTTACACCGGGGAGCTGTTTTTT. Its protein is CASSPGSSGFYTGELFF.

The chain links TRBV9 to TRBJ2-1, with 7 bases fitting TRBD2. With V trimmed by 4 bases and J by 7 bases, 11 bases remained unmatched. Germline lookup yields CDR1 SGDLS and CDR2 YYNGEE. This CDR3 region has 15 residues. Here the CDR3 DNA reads TGTGCCAGCAGCCCCAATCCGGGACTAACTAATGAGCAGTTCTTC. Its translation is CASSPNPGLTNEQFF. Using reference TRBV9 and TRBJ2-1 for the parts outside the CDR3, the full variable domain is DSGVTQTPKHLITATGQRVTLRCSPRSGDLSVYWYQQSLDQGLQFLIQYYNGEERAKGNILERFSAQQFPDLHSELNLSSLELGDSALYFCASSPNPGLTNEQFFGPGTRLTVL.

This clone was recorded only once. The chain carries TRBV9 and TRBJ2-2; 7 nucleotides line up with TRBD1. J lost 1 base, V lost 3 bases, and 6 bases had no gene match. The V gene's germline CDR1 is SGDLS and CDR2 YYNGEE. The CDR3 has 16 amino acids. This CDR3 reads CASSAPGTVNTGELFF. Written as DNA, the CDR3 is TGTGCCAGCAGCGCCCCCGGGACAGTGAACACCGGGGAGCTGTTTTTT. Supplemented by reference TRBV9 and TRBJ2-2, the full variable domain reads DSGVTQTPKHLITATGQRVTLRCSPRSGDLSVYWYQQSLDQGLQFLIQYYNGEERAKGNILERFSAQQFPDLHSELNLSSLELGDSALYFCASSAPGTVNTGELFFGEGSRLTVL.

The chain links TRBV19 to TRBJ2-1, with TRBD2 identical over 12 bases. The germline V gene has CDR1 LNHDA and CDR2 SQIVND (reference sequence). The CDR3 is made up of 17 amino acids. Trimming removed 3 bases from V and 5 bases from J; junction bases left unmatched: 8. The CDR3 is CASSMSRGTSGHNEQFF. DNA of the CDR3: TGTGCCAGTAGTATGTCTCGCGGGACTAGCGGGCACAATGAGCAGTTCTTC.

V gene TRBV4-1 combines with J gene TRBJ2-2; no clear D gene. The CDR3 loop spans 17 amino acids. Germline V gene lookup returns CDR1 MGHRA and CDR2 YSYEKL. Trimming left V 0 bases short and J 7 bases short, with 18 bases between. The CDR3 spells CASSQDRRNSGIGELFF. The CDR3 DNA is TGCGCCAGCAGCCAAGATCGAAGGAACTCAGGAATCGGGGAGCTGTTTTTT.